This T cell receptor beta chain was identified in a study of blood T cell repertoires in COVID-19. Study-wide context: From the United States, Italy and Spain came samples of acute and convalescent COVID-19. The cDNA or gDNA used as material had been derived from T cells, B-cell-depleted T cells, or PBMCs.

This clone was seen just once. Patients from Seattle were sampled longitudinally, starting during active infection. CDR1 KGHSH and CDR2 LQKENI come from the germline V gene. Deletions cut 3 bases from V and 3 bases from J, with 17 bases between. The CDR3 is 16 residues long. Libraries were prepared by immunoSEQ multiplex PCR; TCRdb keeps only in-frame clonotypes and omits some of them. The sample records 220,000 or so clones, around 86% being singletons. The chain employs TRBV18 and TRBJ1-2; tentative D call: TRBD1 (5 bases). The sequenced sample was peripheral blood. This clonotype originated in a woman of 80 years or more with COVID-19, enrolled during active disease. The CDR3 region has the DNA TGTGCCAGCTCACCGGCTGCCACCCCCAGGGACTATGGCTACACCTTC. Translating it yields CASSPAATPRDYGYTF. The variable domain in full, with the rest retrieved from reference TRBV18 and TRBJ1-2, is NAGVMQNPRHLVRRRGQEARLRCSPMKGHSHVYWYRQLPEEGLKFMVYLQKENIIDESGMPKERFSAEFPKEGPSILRIQQVVRGDSAAYFCASSPAATPRDYGYTFGSGTRLTVV.